This T cell receptor (beta chain) was identified during a study of blood T cell repertoires in COVID-19. Study in general: Samples representing acute and convalescent COVID-19 were sourced from the United States, Italy and Spain.

Original methodology: Reference gene primer amplification gave nucleated cell count estimates. Measured with immunoSEQ multiplex PCR; TCRdb has only the in-frame clones, and not every one. V and J calls and clone size come straight from that table; D and trimming were deduced from the DNA. The sample records around 89,000 clones, 60% to 80% being singletons. The V gene lost 8 bases and the J gene lost 7 bases, with 11 bases spanning the gap. The length of the CDR3 is 12 residues. Germline-derived CDR1 and CDR2 are MNHEY and SVGAGI. The rearrangement links TRBV6-5 to TRBJ1-4, with a weak D call TRBD1 (6 bases). This receptor was identified in a woman of 80 years or more with acute or convalescent COVID-19. The sample consisted of peripheral blood. CDR3 nucleotides: TGTGCCAGCCGCGGACAGCGTGAAAAACTGTTTTTT. It is translated as CASRGQREKLFF.